The TCR beta chain under discussion was sequenced for a study of CD8 T cells in ankylosing spondylitis. The germline gives CDR1 LGHNA, CDR2 YNFKEQ. There are 15 residues in the CDR3. The ends were cut back, 5 bases at V and 8 bases at J, with 20 bases in the middle. MiXCR, run by TCRdb on the 5' RACE reads, gives a single entry per CDR3 protein. In the table there are fewer than 200,000 distinct CDR3 sequences, roughly 18% of which are singletons. Sequences were obtained from blood, either unsorted or a sorted T cell fraction (not recorded which). V usage is TRBV4-2 and J usage is TRBJ2-3; D unclear. The TCR sequence derives from a male donor under 30 with ankylosing spondylitis or in good health (not recorded which). CDR3 sequence: CASSDTSGLSGTQYF. CDR3 in DNA: TGTGCCAGCAGCGACACATCAGGCCTTTCGGGTACGCAGTATTTT.